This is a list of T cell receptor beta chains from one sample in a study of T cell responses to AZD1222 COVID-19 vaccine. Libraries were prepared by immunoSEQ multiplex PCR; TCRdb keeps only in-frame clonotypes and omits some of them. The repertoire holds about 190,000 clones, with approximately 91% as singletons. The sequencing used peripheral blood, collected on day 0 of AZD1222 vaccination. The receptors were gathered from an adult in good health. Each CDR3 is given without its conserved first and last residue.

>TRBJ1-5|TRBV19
ASSIDGTGRRQPQH
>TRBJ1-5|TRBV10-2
ASSVRGQDQPQH
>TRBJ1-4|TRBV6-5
ASSLGRLREKLF
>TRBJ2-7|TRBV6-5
ASSYSGQRNEQY
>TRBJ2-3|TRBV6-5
ASSYSTSGSTDTQY
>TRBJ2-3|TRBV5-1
ASSPGTSGRSPTDTQY
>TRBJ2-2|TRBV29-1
SVDDTNTGELF
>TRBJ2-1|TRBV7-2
ASSLVSHNEQF
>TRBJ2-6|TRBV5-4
ASSGGGLAGFSGANVLT
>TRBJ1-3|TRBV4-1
ASSQEFWDSGNTIY
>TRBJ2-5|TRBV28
ASSLSRASGGYQETQY
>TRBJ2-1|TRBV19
ASSIGFGLAGARTHYNEQF
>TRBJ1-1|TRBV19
ASSSRVMNTEAF
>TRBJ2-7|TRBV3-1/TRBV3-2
ASSPEGSYEQY
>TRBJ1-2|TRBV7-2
ASSLLSVSDGYT
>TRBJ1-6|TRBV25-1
ASSGPPQGLH
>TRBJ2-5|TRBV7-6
ASSLGTGGQETQY
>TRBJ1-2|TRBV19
ASSARRQGAGYGYT
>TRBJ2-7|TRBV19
ASSMDTGDYEQY
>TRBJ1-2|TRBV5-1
ASSSSGTFGYT